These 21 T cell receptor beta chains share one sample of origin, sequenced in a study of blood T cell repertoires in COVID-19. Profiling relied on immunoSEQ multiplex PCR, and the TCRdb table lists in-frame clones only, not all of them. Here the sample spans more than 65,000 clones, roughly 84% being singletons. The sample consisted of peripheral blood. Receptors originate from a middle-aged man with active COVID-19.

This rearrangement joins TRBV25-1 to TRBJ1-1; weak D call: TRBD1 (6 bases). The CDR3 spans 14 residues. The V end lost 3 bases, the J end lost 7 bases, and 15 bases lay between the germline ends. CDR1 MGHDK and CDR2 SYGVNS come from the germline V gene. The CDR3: CASSDPQGFLEAFF. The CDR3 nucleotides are TGTGCCAGCAGTGATCCACAGGGATTCCTTGAAGCTTTCTTT.

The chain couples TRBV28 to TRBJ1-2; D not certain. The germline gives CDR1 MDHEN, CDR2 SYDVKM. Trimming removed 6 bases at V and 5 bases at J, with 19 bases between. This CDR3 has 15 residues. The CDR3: CASSPGGESLYGYTF. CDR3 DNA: TGTGCCAGCAGCCCCGGCGGGGAGAGTCTTTATGGCTACACCTTC.

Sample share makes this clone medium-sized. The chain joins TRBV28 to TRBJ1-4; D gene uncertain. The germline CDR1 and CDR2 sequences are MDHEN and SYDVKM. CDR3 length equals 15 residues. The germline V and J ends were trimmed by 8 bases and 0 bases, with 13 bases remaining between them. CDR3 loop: CASRPHGATNEKLFF. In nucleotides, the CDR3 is TGTGCCAGCCGGCCCCACGGAGCAACTAATGAAAAACTGTTTTTT. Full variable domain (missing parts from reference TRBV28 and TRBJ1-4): DVKVTQSSRYLVKRTGEKVFLECVQDMDHENMFWYRQDPGLGLRLIYFSYDVKMKEKGDIPEGYSVSREKKERFSLILESASTNQTSMYLCASRPHGATNEKLFFGSGTQLSVL.

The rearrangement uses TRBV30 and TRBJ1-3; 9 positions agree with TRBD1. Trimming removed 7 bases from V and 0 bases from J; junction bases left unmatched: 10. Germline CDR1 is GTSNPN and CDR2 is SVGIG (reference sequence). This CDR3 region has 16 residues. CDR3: CALNRDRVSSGNTIYF. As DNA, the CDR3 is TGTGCCTTGAATCGGGACAGGGTCTCCTCTGGAAACACCATATATTTT. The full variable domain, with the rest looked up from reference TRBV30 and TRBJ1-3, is SQTIHQWPATLVQPVGSPLSLECTVEGTSNPNLYWYRQAAGRGLQLLFYSVGIGQISSEVPQNLSASRPQDRQFILSSKKLLLSDSGFYLCALNRDRVSSGNTIYFGEGSWLTVV.

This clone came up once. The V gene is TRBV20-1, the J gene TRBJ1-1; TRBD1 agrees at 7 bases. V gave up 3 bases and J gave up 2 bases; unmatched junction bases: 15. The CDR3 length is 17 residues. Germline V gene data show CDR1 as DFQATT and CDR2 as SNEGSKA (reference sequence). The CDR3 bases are TGCAGTGCTAGTCGGAGGGGGCGAGGGTGGGGAAACACTGAAGCTTTCTTT. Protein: CSASRRGRGWGNTEAFF.

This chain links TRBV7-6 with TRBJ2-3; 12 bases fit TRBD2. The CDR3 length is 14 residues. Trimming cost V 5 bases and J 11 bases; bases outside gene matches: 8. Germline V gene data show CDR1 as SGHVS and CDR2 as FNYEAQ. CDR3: CASSPATSGGKQYF. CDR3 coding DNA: TGTGCCAGCAGCCCAGCAACTAGCGGGGGGAAGCAGTATTTT.

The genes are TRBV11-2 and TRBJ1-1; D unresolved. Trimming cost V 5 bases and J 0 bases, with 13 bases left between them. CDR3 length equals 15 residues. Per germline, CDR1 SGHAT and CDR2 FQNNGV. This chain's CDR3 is CASSLSVLLNTEAFF. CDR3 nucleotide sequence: TGTGCCAGCAGCCTTTCGGTTTTGTTGAACACTGAAGCTTTCTTT.

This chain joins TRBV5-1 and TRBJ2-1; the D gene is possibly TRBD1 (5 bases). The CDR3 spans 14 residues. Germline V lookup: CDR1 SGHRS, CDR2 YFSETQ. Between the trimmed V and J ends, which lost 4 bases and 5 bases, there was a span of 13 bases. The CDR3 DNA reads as TGCGCCAGCAGCGTGCAGGGCTTTAACAATGAGCAGTTCTTC. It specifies CASSVQGFNNEQFF.

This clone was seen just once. The CDR3 protein is CASSLYSGYSPLHF. The CDR3 DNA reads as TGTGCCAGCAGTTTATACTCAGGGTACTCACCCCTCCACTTT. This sequence joins TRBV28 and TRBJ1-6; TRBD1 is a possible D gene (5 bases). Germline lookup yields CDR1 MDHEN and CDR2 SYDVKM. Trimming took off 1 base at V and 10 bases at J, with 11 bases between the two ends. There are 14 residues in the CDR3.

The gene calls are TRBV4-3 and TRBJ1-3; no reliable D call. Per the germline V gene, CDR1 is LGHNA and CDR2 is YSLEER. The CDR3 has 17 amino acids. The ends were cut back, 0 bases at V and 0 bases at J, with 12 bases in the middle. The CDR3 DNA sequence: TGCGCCAGCAGCCAAGATAGCGCCTATCACTCTGGAAACACCATATATTTT. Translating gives CASSQDSAYHSGNTIYF.

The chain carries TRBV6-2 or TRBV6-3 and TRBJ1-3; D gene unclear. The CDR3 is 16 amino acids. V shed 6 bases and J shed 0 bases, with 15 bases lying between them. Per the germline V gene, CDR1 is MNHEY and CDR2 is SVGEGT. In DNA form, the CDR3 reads TGTGCCAGCAGCCCTTTTATTCGGAGCTCTGGAAACACCATATATTTT. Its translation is CASSPFIRSSGNTIYF.

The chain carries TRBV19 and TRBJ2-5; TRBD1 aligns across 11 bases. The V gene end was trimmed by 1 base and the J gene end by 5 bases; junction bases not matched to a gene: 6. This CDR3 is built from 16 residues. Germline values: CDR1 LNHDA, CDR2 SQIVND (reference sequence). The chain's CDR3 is CASSIVGQGAGETQYF. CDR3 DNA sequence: TGTGCCAGTAGTATAGTTGGACAGGGGGCCGGGGAGACCCAGTACTTC.

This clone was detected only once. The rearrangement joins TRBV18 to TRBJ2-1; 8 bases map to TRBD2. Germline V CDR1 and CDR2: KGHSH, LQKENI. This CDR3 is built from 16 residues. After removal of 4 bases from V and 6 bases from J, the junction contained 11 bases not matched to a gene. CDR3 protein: CASSLRGPGGGNEQFF. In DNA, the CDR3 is TGTGCCAGCTCACTCCGGGGGCCCGGGGGGGGCAATGAGCAGTTCTTC.

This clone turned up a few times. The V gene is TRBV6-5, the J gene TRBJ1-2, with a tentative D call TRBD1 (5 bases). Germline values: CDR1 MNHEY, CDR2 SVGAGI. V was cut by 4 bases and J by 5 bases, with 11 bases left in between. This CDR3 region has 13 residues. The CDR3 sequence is CASSSRVGYGYTF. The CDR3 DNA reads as TGTGCCAGCAGTTCCAGGGTAGGGTATGGCTACACCTTC.

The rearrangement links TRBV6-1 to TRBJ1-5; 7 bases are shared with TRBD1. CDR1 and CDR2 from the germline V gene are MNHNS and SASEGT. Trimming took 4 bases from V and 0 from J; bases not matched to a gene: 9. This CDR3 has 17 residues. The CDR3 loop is CASSGQGRTLSNQPQHF. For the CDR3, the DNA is TGTGCCAGCAGTGGACAGGGTCGAACCCTTAGCAATCAGCCCCAGCATTTT.

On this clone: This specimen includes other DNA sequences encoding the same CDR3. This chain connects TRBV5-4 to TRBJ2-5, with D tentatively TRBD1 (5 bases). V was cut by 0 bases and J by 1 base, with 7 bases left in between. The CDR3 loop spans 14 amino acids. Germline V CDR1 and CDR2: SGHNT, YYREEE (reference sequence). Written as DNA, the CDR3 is TGTGCCAGCAGCTTGGGAAGGGGCCAAGAGACCCAGTACTTC. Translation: CASSLGRGQETQYF.

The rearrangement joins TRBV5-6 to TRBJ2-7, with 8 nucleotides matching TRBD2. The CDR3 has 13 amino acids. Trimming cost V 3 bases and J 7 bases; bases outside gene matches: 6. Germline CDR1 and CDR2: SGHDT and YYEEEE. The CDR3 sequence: CASSSGREGEQYF. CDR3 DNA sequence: TGTGCCAGCAGCTCCGGTCGGGAGGGGGAGCAGTACTTC.

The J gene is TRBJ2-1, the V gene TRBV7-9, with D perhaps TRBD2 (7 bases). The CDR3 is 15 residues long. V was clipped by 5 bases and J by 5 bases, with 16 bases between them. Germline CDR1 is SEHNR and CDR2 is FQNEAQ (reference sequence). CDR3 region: CASSRPRGADNEQFF. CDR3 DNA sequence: TGTGCCAGCAGCCGACCCCGGGGGGCCGACAATGAGCAGTTCTTC.

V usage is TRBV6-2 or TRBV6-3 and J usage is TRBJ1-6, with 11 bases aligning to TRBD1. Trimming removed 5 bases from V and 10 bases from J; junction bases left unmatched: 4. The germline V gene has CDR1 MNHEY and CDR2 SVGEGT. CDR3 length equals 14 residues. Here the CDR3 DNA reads TGTGCCAGCAGTGGACAGGGGGCCTACTCACCCCTCCACTTT. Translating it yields CASSGQGAYSPLHF.

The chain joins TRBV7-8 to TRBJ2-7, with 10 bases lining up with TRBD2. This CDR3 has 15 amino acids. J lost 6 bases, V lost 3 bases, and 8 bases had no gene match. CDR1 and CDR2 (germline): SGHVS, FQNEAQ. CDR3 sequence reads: CASSLSLAGGGEQYF. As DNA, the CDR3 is TGTGCCAGCAGCTTGTCCTTAGCGGGAGGAGGCGAGCAGTACTTC.

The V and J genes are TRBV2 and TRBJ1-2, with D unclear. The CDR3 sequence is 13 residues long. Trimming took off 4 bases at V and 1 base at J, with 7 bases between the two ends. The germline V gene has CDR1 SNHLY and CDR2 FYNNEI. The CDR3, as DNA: TGTGCCAGCAGTGGGGAGATTAACTATGGCTACACCTTC. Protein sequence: CASSGEINYGYTF. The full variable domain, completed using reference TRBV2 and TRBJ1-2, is EPEVTQTPSHQVTQMGQEVILRCVPISNHLYFYWYRQILGQKVEFLVSFYNNEISEKSEIFDDQFSVERPDGSNFTLKIRSTKLEDSAMYFCASSGEINYGYTFGSGTRLTVV.